The present entry profiles one T cell receptor (beta chain) with its context. Its antigen is unknown. This sample stems from a study of cytomegalovirus exposure and HLA in healthy donors. Study-wide results and caveats: An ancestry cluster, one associated with Asian ancestry, reportedly showed fewer N-insertions than the approximately 670-donor mean in a later analysis. Reports showed the classifier diagnosing cytomegalovirus status with high specificity and sensitivity. Generally TCR sequences proved uncommon, though certain public TCRs appeared in numerous donors. Sequences of the TCR beta chain were said to predict the HLA-A and HLA-B alleles of most subjects accurately.

V trimming: 0 bases; J trimming: 7 bases; junction bases outside the gene matches: 3. Germline loops: CDR1 SGHDT, CDR2 YYEEEE. This CDR3 has 13 amino acids. PCR employed 60 Vbeta and 13 Jbeta primers. The method was immunoSEQ multiplex PCR; TCRdb's version includes in-frame clones alone and lacks a portion of them. Among just over 95,000 clones listed, about 76% were seen once. This chain links TRBV5-6 with TRBJ1-2, with 7 bases lining up with TRBD1. Sequenced sample: PBMCs. The receptor comes from a woman in her thirties or forties in good health and CMV-seronegative. This CDR3 is CASSLAAGGGYTF. The DNA for the CDR3 is TGTGCCAGCAGCTTGGCCGCAGGGGGTGGCTACACCTTC.